The rows below give T cell receptor beta chains drawn from one sample of a study of T cells in localized non-small cell lung cancer. Sequenced by immunoSEQ multiplex PCR; TCRdb stores in-frame clones only, minus some. The data contain 20,000 to 30,000 clones, around 82% of them singletons. The sequenced sample was PBMCs, obtained before any cancer treatment. These receptors all stem from a man aged 40 to 70 with stage II lung adenocarcinoma. CDR3s leave out the opening cysteine and the closing phenylalanine or tryptophan.

TRBJ2-5,TRBV4-1,ASSQTAGGVQETQY
TRBJ1-6,TRBV19,ASSIRENSPLH
TRBJ1-1,TRBV6-5,ASSYQQEITEAF
TRBJ2-3,TRBV7-9,ASSFDSSTDTQY
TRBJ2-5,TRBV7-2,ASSLVELETQY
TRBJ1-3,TRBV30,AWRKGHRGNTIY
TRBJ2-7,TRBV19,ASSIGGRGRAVYEQY
TRBJ2-7,TRBV10-2,ASKDNGGGYEQY
TRBJ2-7,TRBV5-1,ANLLAGGYEQY
TRBJ1-5,TRBV18,ASSPGVGQPQH
TRBJ1-2,TRBV30,AVHRDRSSNYGYT
TRBJ1-2,TRBV4-2,ASSTGYGYT
TRBJ2-3,TRBV19,ASSIATGTSGGVQY
TRBJ1-3,TRBV11-3,ASSFFDNWGNTIY
TRBJ1-4,TRBV7-2,ASSGTSTGGQEKLF
TRBJ1-2,TRBV19,ASNQQGVSGYT
TRBJ1-4,TRBV5-6,ASSKGQTQGKLF
TRBJ2-7,TRBV21-1,ASSKEQRASYEQY
TRBJ2-7,TRBV10-2,ASSESERGSQY
TRBJ2-5,TRBV7-2,ASSLGRGLGETQY
TRBJ1-5,TRBV4-2,ASSPAVNSNQPQH
TRBJ1-2,TRBV27,ASSSLGGGMIGYT
TRBJ2-2,TRBV7-3,ASSITPSDTGELF
TRBJ2-7,TRBV11-3,ASSLASSYEQY
TRBJ2-2,TRBV19,ASSIVTNTGELF
TRBJ1-5,TRBV19,ASSPQGSNQPQH
TRBJ2-5,TRBV2,ASRSGGWETQY
TRBJ2-1,TRBV5-1,ASSVVPGQGNEQF
TRBJ1-1,TRBV15,ATSRGNRDTEAF
TRBJ2-1,TRBV4-3,ASSQGGISKSYNEQF
TRBJ2-3,TRBV7-9,ASSPRWADTQY
TRBJ2-1,TRBV5-1,ASSSGQVYNEQF
TRBJ2-1,TRBV5-5,ASSLGSSGGRSEQF
TRBJ1-5,TRBV4-3,ASSQGTQIPPQH
TRBJ1-1,TRBV18,ASSPSYPTGTGNTEAF
TRBJ1-2,TRBV15,ATSRSTRDGYT
TRBJ2-2,TRBV9,ASSRISGTNTGELF
TRBJ1-5,TRBV5-6,ASSTAASPQH
TRBJ1-5,TRBV30,AAGQSNQPQH
TRBJ2-1,TRBV19,ASSQAEYNEQF
TRBJ2-2,TRBV4-3,ASSQREEGPGELF
TRBJ2-6,TRBV18,ASSPESNSGANVLT
TRBJ2-7,TRBV15,ATSRDQGEQY
TRBJ1-1,TRBV6-6,ASSYPTFDSTEAF
TRBJ1-1,TRBV12-5,ASGLMGKNTEAF
TRBJ1-2,TRBV14,ASSSTVMGYT
TRBJ1-6,TRBV6-1,ASSDQGGNNSPLH
TRBJ1-1,TRBV27,ASSAGWGNTEAF
TRBJ1-4,TRBV14,ASSQLNRTGGLANEKLF
TRBJ1-1,TRBV5-1,ASSLTGNTEAF
TRBJ2-3,TRBV7-2,ASSLEERTQY